The sequence of this T cell receptor (beta chain) was determined in a study of blood T cell repertoires in COVID-19. Donors in Cohort 3 who had recovered were those with two negative PCRs, healthcare professional clearance, or resolution of their symptoms. Produced via immunoSEQ multiplex PCR; TCRdb's table is partial and in-frame only. The sample contains 450,000 to 600,000 clones, 87% of which appear only once. CDR1 is KGHDR and CDR2 is SFDVKD in the germline V gene. The V end was cut by 7 bases, the J end by 5 bases, with 7 bases between. The CDR3 consists of 12 residues. The chain couples TRBV24-1 to TRBJ2-2; D is perhaps TRBD1 (6 bases). The TCR sequence derives from a woman under 30 who had recovered from COVID-19. Sequencing was done on a sample of PBMCs or T cells enriched from blood (not recorded which). DNA for the CDR3: TGTGCCACCAGGGACAGTACCGGGGAGCTGTTTTTT. It encodes CATRDSTGELFF.